The subject of this entry is one T cell receptor beta chain. Its cognate antigen is unknown. This sample was taken from a study of cytomegalovirus exposure and HLA in healthy donors. Broader study findings: For most TCR beta V segments, an earlier analysis put the productive rate at about 90% or about 30% of the time. The listing of some 170 TCR beta chains classed them as cytomegalovirus-associated. By HLA locus, TCR association rates varied in a later analysis, with DRB1 showing the most and HLA-C the fewest.

A multiplex PCR was run with 60 Vbeta primers and 13 Jbeta primers. Some clones are missing from TCRdb's copy, which holds only in-frame ones; the method was immunoSEQ multiplex PCR. The sample carries about 130,000 clones, approximately 74% recorded once. The CDR3 has 14 residues. The V and J ends lost 11 bases and 6 bases respectively, with 22 bases between them. Germline lookup yields CDR1 SGHTA and CDR2 FQGNSA. The donors (healthy individuals) were bone marrow donors. This receptor was obtained from a male donor in good health and CMV-seronegative. The specimen sequenced was PBMCs. The rearrangement uses TRBV7-2 and TRBJ1-2; no firm D call. The CDR3, as DNA: TGTGCCGAGTGGGCGGGGAACGGATTCAATGGCTACACCTTC. Residues: CAEWAGNGFNGYTF.